This is a list of T cell receptor beta chains from one sample in a study of blood T cell repertoires in COVID-19. Some clones are missing from TCRdb's copy, which holds only in-frame ones; the method was immunoSEQ multiplex PCR. The table lists a few hundred thousand clones, 80% to 85% of them singletons. The source material was PBMCs or T cells enriched from blood (not recorded which). The receptors shown here come from a man in his fifties or sixties who had recovered from COVID-19. The CDR3 runs from the conserved cysteine through the conserved F or W. A D gene is named only where the DNA matches it firmly. Not every row has a clone size; where given, it reads once, few, many or a size class.

d_call: .
v_call: TRBV19
clone_size: .
j_call: TRBJ1-1
cdr3_nt: TGTGCCAGTAGTATATGGGCTGGGACTGAAGCTTTCTTT
cdr3_aa: CASSIWAGTEAFF

d_call: .
v_call: TRBV29-1
clone_size: .
j_call: TRBJ1-1
cdr3_nt: TGCAGCGTTAGAACACTGAACACTGAAGCTTTCTTT
cdr3_aa: CSVRTLNTEAFF

d_call: TRBD1
v_call: TRBV18
clone_size: .
j_call: TRBJ2-7
cdr3_nt: TGTGCCAGCTCACCCGGGACAGCCGCCCCCTACGAGCAGTACTTC
cdr3_aa: CASSPGTAAPYEQYF

d_call: TRBD1
v_call: TRBV19
clone_size: .
j_call: TRBJ1-5
cdr3_nt: TGTGCCACCGACAGGGGCGGTAACAATCAGCCCCAGCATTTT
cdr3_aa: CATDRGGNNQPQHF

d_call: .
v_call: TRBV9
clone_size: .
j_call: TRBJ2-7
cdr3_nt: TGTGCCAGCAGCGTAGCTGGGGCAGGATACGAGCAGTACTTC
cdr3_aa: CASSVAGAGYEQYF

d_call: TRBD1
v_call: TRBV5-1
clone_size: .
j_call: TRBJ1-6
cdr3_nt: TGCGCCAGCAGGGGGGGGCCAGGGGGCCTAGTGAATTCACCCCTCCACTTT
cdr3_aa: CASRGGPGGLVNSPLHF

d_call: TRBD1
v_call: TRBV10-3
clone_size: .
j_call: TRBJ1-5
cdr3_nt: TGTGCCATCAGCACAGGGGATCAGCCCCAGCATTTT
cdr3_aa: CAISTGDQPQHF

d_call: .
v_call: TRBV9
clone_size: .
j_call: TRBJ1-6
cdr3_nt: TGTGCCAGCAGCGTCCAAGGGGGAAATTCACCCCTCCACTTT
cdr3_aa: CASSVQGGNSPLHF

d_call: TRBD2
v_call: TRBV5-1
clone_size: .
j_call: TRBJ2-3
cdr3_nt: TGCGCCAGCAGCGGGCGGACTAGCGGGACGGCAGATACGCAGTATTTT
cdr3_aa: CASSGRTSGTADTQYF

d_call: .
v_call: TRBV9
clone_size: once
j_call: TRBJ2-2
cdr3_nt: TGTGCCAGCAGCGTAGGAGTATCCACCGGGGAGCTGTTTTTT
cdr3_aa: CASSVGVSTGELFF

d_call: .
v_call: TRBV5-1
clone_size: .
j_call: TRBJ1-2
cdr3_nt: TGCGCCAGCAGCTTGATTGGGGAGGAAGGCTACACCTTC
cdr3_aa: CASSLIGEEGYTF

d_call: .
v_call: TRBV4-1
clone_size: .
j_call: TRBJ1-2
cdr3_nt: TGCGCCAGCAGCCCGCGGACAGTTCAGGGGCCTAACTATGGCTACACCTTC
cdr3_aa: CASSPRTVQGPNYGYTF

d_call: .
v_call: TRBV29-1
clone_size: .
j_call: TRBJ2-1
cdr3_nt: TGCAGCGTTGTGGGGACTCCAAGGAGCTCCTACAATGAGCAGTTCTTC
cdr3_aa: CSVVGTPRSSYNEQFF

d_call: .
v_call: TRBV5-1
clone_size: .
j_call: TRBJ2-2
cdr3_nt: TGCGCCAGCAGCTACGGGGGGCTGAACACCGGGGAGCTGTTTTTT
cdr3_aa: CASSYGGLNTGELFF

d_call: .
v_call: TRBV29-1
clone_size: .
j_call: TRBJ1-2
cdr3_nt: TGCAGCTCCGGGGAGGGCTATGGCTACACCTTC
cdr3_aa: CSSGEGYGYTF

d_call: .
v_call: TRBV7-8
clone_size: .
j_call: TRBJ2-7
cdr3_nt: TGTGCCAGCACACCGAGGCGAACCACCTACGAGCAGTACTTC
cdr3_aa: CASTPRRTTYEQYF

d_call: .
v_call: TRBV5-1
clone_size: once
j_call: TRBJ2-5
cdr3_nt: TGCGCCAGCAGCCCTGACAGGTTCCAGTACTTC
cdr3_aa: CASSPDRFQYF

d_call: .
v_call: TRBV11-3
clone_size: .
j_call: TRBJ1-2
cdr3_nt: TGTGCCAGCAGCTCGGGTTACTATGGCTACACCTTC
cdr3_aa: CASSSGYYGYTF

d_call: TRBD1
v_call: TRBV6-2/TRBV6-3
clone_size: .
j_call: TRBJ2-3
cdr3_nt: TGTGCCAGCAGTTACGGGACAGCTTCGAGCACAGATACGCAGTATTTT
cdr3_aa: CASSYGTASSTDTQYF

d_call: TRBD1
v_call: TRBV5-1
clone_size: .
j_call: TRBJ1-3
cdr3_nt: TGCGCCAGCAGCTCGGAGGGGACAGTAGGAAACACCATATATTTT
cdr3_aa: CASSSEGTVGNTIYF

d_call: .
v_call: TRBV13
clone_size: .
j_call: TRBJ1-3
cdr3_nt: TGTGCCAGCAGCTCCCGGAGCTCTGGAAACACCATATATTTT
cdr3_aa: CASSSRSSGNTIYF

d_call: .
v_call: TRBV7-3
clone_size: once
j_call: TRBJ1-2
cdr3_nt: TGTGCCAGCAGCTTAACCCCCCTCGACACGGCGGGCTATGGCTACACCTTC
cdr3_aa: CASSLTPLDTAGYGYTF

d_call: TRBD2
v_call: TRBV2
clone_size: .
j_call: TRBJ2-1
cdr3_nt: TGTGCCAGCAGCGATGAGACTAGCGGGAAATACAATGAGCAGTTCTTC
cdr3_aa: CASSDETSGKYNEQFF

d_call: TRBD2
v_call: TRBV3-1/TRBV3-2
clone_size: .
j_call: TRBJ2-5
cdr3_nt: TGTGCCAGCAGCCACCGGCCAGCGGGGGCGGCAGGGGAGACCCAGTACTTC
cdr3_aa: CASSHRPAGAAGETQYF

d_call: .
v_call: TRBV5-1
clone_size: .
j_call: TRBJ1-1
cdr3_nt: TGCGCCAGCAGCTTGGATTTGGGGGGATTTGAAGCTTTCTTT
cdr3_aa: CASSLDLGGFEAFF

d_call: .
v_call: TRBV11-2
clone_size: few
j_call: TRBJ2-7
cdr3_nt: TGTGCCAGCAACCGGGAGATTAGCTTCTCCTACGAGCAGTACTTC
cdr3_aa: CASNREISFSYEQYF

d_call: TRBD1
v_call: TRBV10-2
clone_size: .
j_call: TRBJ1-1
cdr3_nt: TGCGCCAGCAGTGGCGGGACAGGGTTGGGGACTGAAGCTTTCTTT
cdr3_aa: CASSGGTGLGTEAFF

d_call: TRBD1
v_call: TRBV2
clone_size: .
j_call: TRBJ1-2
cdr3_nt: TGTGCCAGCACCGGGACAGCTGGCTACACCTTC
cdr3_aa: CASTGTAGYTF

d_call: .
v_call: TRBV6-2/TRBV6-3
clone_size: .
j_call: TRBJ2-7
cdr3_nt: TGTGCCAGCAGTGTAGGGGGGGGGTCCTACGAGCAGTACTTC
cdr3_aa: CASSVGGGSYEQYF

d_call: TRBD2
v_call: TRBV7-2
clone_size: .
j_call: TRBJ2-5
cdr3_nt: TGTGCCAGCAGCGGGACTAGCGGGACGCGCCAAGAGACCCAGTACTTC
cdr3_aa: CASSGTSGTRQETQYF

d_call: .
v_call: TRBV6-5
clone_size: once
j_call: TRBJ2-7
cdr3_nt: TGTGCCAGCGCCCTAAAAAGCGGAAGCTCCTACGAGCAGTACTTC
cdr3_aa: CASALKSGSSYEQYF

d_call: TRBD1
v_call: TRBV28
clone_size: .
j_call: TRBJ2-5
cdr3_nt: TGTGCCAGCAGCCGACCGGGACAGGGGAGGGAGACCCAGTACTTC
cdr3_aa: CASSRPGQGRETQYF

d_call: .
v_call: TRBV9
clone_size: .
j_call: TRBJ2-5
cdr3_nt: TGTGCCAGCAGCGTCCGACACGGGGTGTCGTCAGAGACCCAGTACTTC
cdr3_aa: CASSVRHGVSSETQYF

d_call: TRBD2
v_call: TRBV19
clone_size: .
j_call: TRBJ2-1
cdr3_nt: TGTGCCAGTAGTGACAGCGGGGGACCGTACAATGAGCAGTTCTTC
cdr3_aa: CASSDSGGPYNEQFF

d_call: .
v_call: TRBV24-1
clone_size: .
j_call: TRBJ2-7
cdr3_nt: TGTGCCACCAGTGATTTGAAGGAGGACGAGCAGTACTTC
cdr3_aa: CATSDLKEDEQYF

d_call: .
v_call: TRBV2
clone_size: .
j_call: TRBJ1-2
cdr3_nt: TGTGCCAGCGTACCCGGTTCGGGTGGTACGGTTGGCTACACCTTC
cdr3_aa: CASVPGSGGTVGYTF

d_call: TRBD2
v_call: TRBV10-3
clone_size: .
j_call: TRBJ2-2
cdr3_nt: TGTGCCATCAGTGATCGTGAGCGGGAGGTCACCGGGGAGCTGTTTTTT
cdr3_aa: CAISDREREVTGELFF

d_call: .
v_call: TRBV9
clone_size: .
j_call: TRBJ2-1
cdr3_nt: TGTGCCAGCAGCTCAGAGCCGGGACTCTACAATGAGCAGTTCTTC
cdr3_aa: CASSSEPGLYNEQFF

d_call: .
v_call: TRBV29-1
clone_size: .
j_call: TRBJ1-4
cdr3_nt: TGCAGCGTTGAAGATGGGGGGGGCACAACTAATGAAAAACTGTTTTTT
cdr3_aa: CSVEDGGGTTNEKLFF

d_call: .
v_call: TRBV29-1
clone_size: .
j_call: TRBJ2-3
cdr3_nt: TGCAGCGTTAACCGCGTGACAGCCACAGATACGCAGTATTTT
cdr3_aa: CSVNRVTATDTQYF

d_call: TRBD2
v_call: TRBV9
clone_size: .
j_call: TRBJ2-2
cdr3_nt: TGTGCCAGCAGCGCCTCCGGGGGGGGTAACACCGGGGAGCTGTTTTTT
cdr3_aa: CASSASGGGNTGELFF

d_call: .
v_call: TRBV5-1
clone_size: .
j_call: TRBJ1-1
cdr3_nt: TGCGCCAGCAGCTTGGTCAGCCAAGGACAGTCAAACACTGAAGCTTTCTTT
cdr3_aa: CASSLVSQGQSNTEAFF

d_call: .
v_call: TRBV12-3/TRBV12-4
clone_size: few
j_call: TRBJ1-3
cdr3_nt: TGTACCACAGGGTCTGGAAACACCATATATTTT
cdr3_aa: CTTGSGNTIYF

d_call: .
v_call: TRBV10-3
clone_size: .
j_call: TRBJ2-7
cdr3_nt: TGTGCCATCAGTGAGGGTAGAGAAGGACTCGAGCAGTACTTC
cdr3_aa: CAISEGREGLEQYF

d_call: TRBD1
v_call: TRBV28
clone_size: few
j_call: TRBJ1-6
cdr3_nt: TGTGCCACTCGGGGACAGGTTCATAATTCACCCCTCCACTTT
cdr3_aa: CATRGQVHNSPLHF